The text below deals with one T cell receptor (beta chain). As yet, its antigen is unknown. The sample originates from a study of post-analysis software for immune sequencing data. Included in the TCR beta cDNA libraries were unique molecular identifiers. TCRdb re-called the PCR reads through MiXCR, storing one row per CDR3 protein. The table lists 450,000 to 700,000 distinct CDR3 sequences, about 40% of them singletons, with over 1.5% in the top ten. The CDR3 runs to 14 residues. Trimming removed 7 bases from V and 0 bases from J, with 14 bases in between. Germline lookup yields CDR1 SQVTM and CDR2 ANQGSEA. Study-wide findings and caveats: Controls showed lower frequencies than patients for 4 or 5 TRBV segments, and TRBV5-6, TRBV5-1 and TRBV20-1 were among these.

Sequencing was performed on blood. The TCR was taken from a girl aged 10 to 17 with multiple sclerosis. V is TRBV29-1 and J is TRBJ2-3; D uncertain. The CDR3 DNA follows: TGCAGCGCAAAGGTGGGAACTAGCACAGATACGCAGTATTTT. Encoded protein: CSAKVGTSTDTQYF.